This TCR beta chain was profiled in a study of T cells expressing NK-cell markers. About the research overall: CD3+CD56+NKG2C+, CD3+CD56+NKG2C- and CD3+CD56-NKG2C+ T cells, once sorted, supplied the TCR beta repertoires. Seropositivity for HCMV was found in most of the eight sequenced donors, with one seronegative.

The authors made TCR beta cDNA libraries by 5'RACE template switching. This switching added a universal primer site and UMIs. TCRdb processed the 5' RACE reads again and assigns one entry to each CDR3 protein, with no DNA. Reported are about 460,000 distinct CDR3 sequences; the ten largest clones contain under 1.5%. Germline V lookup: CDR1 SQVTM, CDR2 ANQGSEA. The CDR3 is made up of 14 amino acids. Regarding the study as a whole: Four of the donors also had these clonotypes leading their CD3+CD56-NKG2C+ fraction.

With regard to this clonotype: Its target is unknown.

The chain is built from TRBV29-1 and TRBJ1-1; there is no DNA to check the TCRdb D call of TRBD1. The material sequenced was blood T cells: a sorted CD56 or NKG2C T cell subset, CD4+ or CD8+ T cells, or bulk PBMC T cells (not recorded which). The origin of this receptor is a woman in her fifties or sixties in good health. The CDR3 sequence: CSVERQGLNTEAFF.